One and the same sample provided the 13 T cell receptor beta chains below, sequenced in a study of graft-versus-host responses after intestinal transplantation. Clones were read by immunoSEQ multiplex PCR, and TCRdb kept only the in-frame ones, dropping some. There are 90,000 to 120,000 clones in the sample; roughly nine tenths occur only once, and about 1% lies in the top ten. For these receptors, no antigen is known. Sequenced here: unstimulated CD4+ T cells sorted from spleen or lymph node cells, sampled before intestinal transplant. These receptor sequences come from a human donor who received an intestinal transplant.

The genes are TRBV7-9 and TRBJ1-2; D perhaps matches TRBD1 (5 bases). V was trimmed by 5 bases and J by 4 bases, leaving 17 bases between them. CDR3 size: 15 residues. Per germline, CDR1 SEHNR and CDR2 FQNEAQ (reference sequence). CDR3 coding DNA: TGTGCCAGCAGCCCACCCTTATGGCAGGGCTATGGCTACACCTTC. This translates into CASSPPLWQGYGYTF.

This chain connects TRBV5-1 to TRBJ1-2; 9 positions agree with TRBD1. Germline CDR1 SGHRS, CDR2 YFSETQ. The CDR3 length is 13 residues. Trimming cost V 4 bases and J 10 bases; bases outside gene matches: 8. The CDR3 region has the DNA TGCGCCAGCAGCATAACTCGGACAGGGGCCTACACCTTC. As protein: CASSITRTGAYTF.

A few counts support this clone. The chain links TRBV6-6 to TRBJ2-2, with D unclear. The germline V gene encodes CDR1 MNHNY and CDR2 SVGAGI (reference sequence). Trimming cost V 4 bases and J 5 bases, with 11 bases left between them. This CDR3 has 14 amino acids. This CDR3 is CASSWAFGTGELFF. CDR3 bases: TGTGCCAGCAGTTGGGCCTTTGGAACCGGGGAGCTGTTTTTT.

The chain carries TRBV11-2 and TRBJ1-6; D gene unclear. The CDR3 has 12 residues. Germline V CDR1 and CDR2: SGHAT, FQNNGV. V lost 3 bases and J 10 bases, leaving 7 bases between the germline ends. CDR3 sequence reads: CASSFIRSPLHF. In nucleotides, the CDR3 is TGTGCCAGCAGCTTCATTAGATCACCCCTCCACTTT.

Worth noting for this clone: A much larger clone differs from this one at a single base, so this may be a read error. This sequence joins TRBV2 and TRBJ1-4, with 9 bases aligning to TRBD1. Germline V gene sequence: CDR1 SNHLY, CDR2 FYNNEI. This CDR3 has 11 residues. This chain's CDR3 is CASRQGENLFF. The CDR3, as DNA: TGTGCCAGCCGACAGGGGGAAAATCTGTTTTTT.

This chain uses TRBV27 with TRBJ2-3; the match to TRBD1 covers 10 bases. The ends lost 6 bases at V and 8 bases at J; junction bases unmatched: 11. Germline assignment: CDR1 MNHEY and CDR2 SMNVEV (reference sequence). The CDR3 length is 15 residues. The CDR3 spells CASRFRDRGVGTQYF. In DNA, the CDR3 is TGTGCCAGCAGATTCCGGGACAGGGGAGTAGGTACGCAGTATTTT.

This clone was counted a few times. The chain uses TRBV6-1 and TRBJ1-5, with a weak D call TRBD1 (5 bases). The germline V and J ends were trimmed by 4 bases and 7 bases, with 17 bases remaining between them. Per the germline V gene, CDR1 is MNHNS and CDR2 is SASEGT. The CDR3 loop spans 15 amino acids. The CDR3 coding sequence is TGTGCCAGCAGTGGCGGCGTGGGGAAGGGGCAGCCCCAGCATTTT. Translating it yields CASSGGVGKGQPQHF.

The chain couples TRBV5-6 to TRBJ2-3, with no clear D. Germline loops: CDR1 SGHDT, CDR2 YYEEEE. V was clipped by 2 bases and J by 1 base, with 5 bases between them. The CDR3 is made up of 13 amino acids. The CDR3 sequence is CASSLTRTDTQYF. For the CDR3, the DNA is TGTGCCAGCAGCTTAACCCGCACAGATACGCAGTATTTT.

The chain has TRBV9 and TRBJ2-1; 7 bases are a match to TRBD2. Germline V gene data show CDR1 as SGDLS and CDR2 as YYNGEE. The CDR3 length is 14 residues. V trimming: 3 bases; J trimming: 6 bases; junction bases outside the gene matches: 6. The CDR3 nucleotides are TGTGCCAGCAGCGGGGGACTATCTAGCAATGAGCAGTTCTTC. Protein: CASSGGLSSNEQFF.

This chain uses TRBV2 with TRBJ2-7; 8 bases match TRBD1. The CDR3 has 14 residues. V shed 7 bases and J 4 bases; nucleotides not matched to a gene: 9. Germline V gives CDR1 SNHLY, CDR2 FYNNEI. The CDR3 spells CASISQGAEYEQYF. The CDR3 region has the DNA TGTGCCAGCATTTCTCAGGGGGCTGAGTACGAGCAGTACTTC.

As concerns this clone: Germline and junction disagree at one end, which may indicate a read error. J is TRBJ2-2 and V is TRBV7-3; possibly TRBD1 for D (6 bases). CDR3 length equals 16 residues. The germline gives CDR1 SGHTA, CDR2 FQGTGA. DNA for the CDR3: TGTACCAGCAGCTTATTGGGGGCGTCGAACACCGGGGAGCTGTTTTTT. Its protein is CTSSLLGASNTGELFF.

This clone was observed a few times. The chain is built from TRBV5-1 and TRBJ1-2; D call uncertain. Germline loops: CDR1 SGHRS, CDR2 YFSETQ. V lost 3 bases and J 4 bases, leaving 7 bases between the germline ends. The CDR3 is 12 residues long. The chain's CDR3 is CASSYGSYGYTF. For the CDR3, the DNA is TGCGCCAGCAGCTACGGGTCCTATGGCTACACCTTC.

This chain joins TRBV30 and TRBJ2-7; no definite D call. CDR1 GTSNPN and CDR2 SVGIG come from the germline V gene (reference sequence). V was clipped by 3 bases and J by 0 bases, with 18 bases between them. The CDR3 length is 16 residues. CDR3 residues: CAWSHRLTLSSYEQYF. CDR3 sequence (DNA): TGTGCCTGGAGCCATAGACTTACCTTGAGCTCCTACGAGCAGTACTTC.